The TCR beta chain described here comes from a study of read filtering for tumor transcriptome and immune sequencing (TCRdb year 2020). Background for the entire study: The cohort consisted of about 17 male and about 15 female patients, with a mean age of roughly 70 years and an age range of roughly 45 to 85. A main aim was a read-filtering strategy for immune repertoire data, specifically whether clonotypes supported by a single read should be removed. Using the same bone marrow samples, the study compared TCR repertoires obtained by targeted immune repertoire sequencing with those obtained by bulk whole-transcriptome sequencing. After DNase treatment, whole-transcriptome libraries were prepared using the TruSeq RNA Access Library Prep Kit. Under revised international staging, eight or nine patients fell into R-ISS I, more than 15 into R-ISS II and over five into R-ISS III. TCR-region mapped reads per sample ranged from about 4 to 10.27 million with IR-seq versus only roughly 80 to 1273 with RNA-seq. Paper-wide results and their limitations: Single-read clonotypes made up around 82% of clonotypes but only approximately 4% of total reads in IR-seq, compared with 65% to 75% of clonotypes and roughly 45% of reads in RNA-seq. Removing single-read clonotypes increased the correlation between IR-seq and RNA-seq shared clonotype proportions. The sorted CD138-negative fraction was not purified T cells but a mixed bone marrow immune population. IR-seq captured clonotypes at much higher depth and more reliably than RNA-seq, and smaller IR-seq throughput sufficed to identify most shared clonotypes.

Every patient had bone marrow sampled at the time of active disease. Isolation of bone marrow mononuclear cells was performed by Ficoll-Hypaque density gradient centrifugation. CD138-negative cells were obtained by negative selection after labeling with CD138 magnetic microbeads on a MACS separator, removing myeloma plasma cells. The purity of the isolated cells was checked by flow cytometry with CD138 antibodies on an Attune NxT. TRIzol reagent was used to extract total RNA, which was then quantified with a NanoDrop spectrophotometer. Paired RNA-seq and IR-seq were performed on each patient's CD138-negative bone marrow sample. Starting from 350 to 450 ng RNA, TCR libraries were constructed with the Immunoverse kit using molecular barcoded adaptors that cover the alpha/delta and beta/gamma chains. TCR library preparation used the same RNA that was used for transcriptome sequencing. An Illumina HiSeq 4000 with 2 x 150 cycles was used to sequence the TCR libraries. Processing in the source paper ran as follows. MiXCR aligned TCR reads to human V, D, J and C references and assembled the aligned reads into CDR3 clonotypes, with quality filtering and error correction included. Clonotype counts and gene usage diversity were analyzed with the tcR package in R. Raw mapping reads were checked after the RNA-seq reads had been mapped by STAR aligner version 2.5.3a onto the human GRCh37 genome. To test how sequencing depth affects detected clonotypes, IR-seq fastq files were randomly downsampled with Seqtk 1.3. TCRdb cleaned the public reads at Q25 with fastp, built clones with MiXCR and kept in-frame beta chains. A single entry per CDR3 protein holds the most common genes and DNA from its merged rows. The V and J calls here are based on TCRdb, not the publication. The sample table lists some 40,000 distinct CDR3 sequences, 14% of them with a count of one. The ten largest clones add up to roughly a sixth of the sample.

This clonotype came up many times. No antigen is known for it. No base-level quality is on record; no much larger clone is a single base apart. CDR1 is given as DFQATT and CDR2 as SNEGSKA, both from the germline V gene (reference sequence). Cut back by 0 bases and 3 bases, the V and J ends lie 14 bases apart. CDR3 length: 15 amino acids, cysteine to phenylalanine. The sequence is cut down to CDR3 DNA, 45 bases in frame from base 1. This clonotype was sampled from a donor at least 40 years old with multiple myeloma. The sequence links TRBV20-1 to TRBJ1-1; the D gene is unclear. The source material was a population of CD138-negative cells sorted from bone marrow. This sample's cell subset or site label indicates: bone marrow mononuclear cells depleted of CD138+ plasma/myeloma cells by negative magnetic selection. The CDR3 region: CSARDQAGSDTEAFF. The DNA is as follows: TGCAGTGCTAGAGATCAGGCCGGTAGCGACACTGAAGCTTTCTTT.